The next 23 T cell receptor beta chains were all read from a single sample in a study of CD8 T cells in ankylosing spondylitis (dated by TCRdb to 2015 to 2018). Library preparation used 5' RACE. TCRdb lists the instrument as Illumina HiSeq 2500. TCRdb trimmed public reads at Q25 via fastp, called clones via MiXCR and kept in-frame beta chains. Rows are combined by CDR3 protein, so each entry shows the most common genes and DNA. In this sample the table shows under 250,000 distinct CDR3 sequences, around 32% of which occur a single time. The top ten constitute 4% to 5% of the sample. Sequenced sample: blood, either unsorted or a sorted T cell fraction (not recorded which). These receptors came from a male donor with ankylosing spondylitis or in good health (not recorded which).

This clonotype was detected only a few times. This chain connects TRBV29-1 to TRBJ2-5; 9 bases match TRBD1. The V segment lost 6 bases and the J segment 3 bases; nucleotides outside the gene matches: 8. CDR3 size: 14 residues. In germline, CDR1 is SQVTM, CDR2 ANQGSEA. The CDR3 sequence: CSVSPTGGKETQYF. CDR3 nucleotides: TGCAGCGTCAGCCCCACAGGGGGCAAAGAGACCCAGTACTTC.

This clonotype was seen many times. The V and J genes are TRBV20-1 and TRBJ2-5; 7 bases agree with TRBD2. The germline V gene has CDR1 DFQATT and CDR2 SNEGSKA (reference sequence). This CDR3 is built from 12 residues. CDR3 residues: CCLGVAGETQYF. CDR3 nucleotides: TGCTGTCTGGGGGTAGCGGGAGAGACCCAGTACTTC.

This clonotype turned up a few times. The chain couples TRBV20-1 to TRBJ2-6; TRBD1 matches 7 bases. This CDR3 has 17 residues. J lost 0 bases, V lost 6 bases, and 11 bases had no gene match. CDR1 and CDR2 from the germline V gene are DFQATT and SNEGSKA (reference sequence). In DNA form, the CDR3 reads TGCAGTGCAAAAGGGGACAGCTTGTTCTCTGGGGCCAACGTCCTGACTTTC. This gives the protein CSAKGDSLFSGANVLTF.

The rearrangement joins TRBV7-2 to TRBJ2-4; the D is unclear. The V and J ends lost 3 bases and 7 bases respectively, with 10 bases between them. The CDR3 runs to 13 residues. Germline lookup yields CDR1 SGHTA and CDR2 FQGNSA. Here the CDR3 reads CASSLGVGNIQYF. CDR3 coding DNA: TGTGCCAGCAGCTTGGGTGTGGGGAACATTCAGTACTTC. The variable domain in full, with the rest retrieved from reference TRBV7-2 and TRBJ2-4, is GAGVSQSPSNKVTEKGKDVELRCDPISGHTALYWYRQSLGQGLEFLIYFQGNSAPDKSGLPSDRFSAERTGGSVSTLTIQRTQQEDSAVYLCASSLGVGNIQYFGAGTRLSVL.

V usage is TRBV4-1 and J usage is TRBJ1-6, with D possibly being TRBD1 (5 bases). Trimming stripped 0 bases from V and 0 bases from J, with 15 bases between. The CDR3 length is 19 residues. Germline loops: CDR1 MGHRA, CDR2 YSYEKL. CDR3 sequence reads: CASSQDSGRESSYNSPLHF. The CDR3 DNA sequence: TGCGCCAGCAGCCAAGATTCCGGCAGGGAAAGCTCCTATAATTCACCCCTCCACTTT.

V usage is TRBV28 and J usage is TRBJ2-7; TRBD1 aligns across 8 bases. Germline V gene data show CDR1 as MDHEN and CDR2 as SYDVKM. The CDR3 sequence is 14 residues long. J lost 0 bases, V lost 6 bases, and 4 bases had no gene match. CDR3 nucleotides: TGTGCCAGCAGACGGGACAGGAGCTCCTACGAGCAGTACTTC. Its translation is CASRRDRSSYEQYF.

This clonotype was recorded many times. This chain joins TRBV20-1 and TRBJ1-2; no firm D call. The CDR3 is 13 residues long. CDR1 and CDR2 from the germline V gene are DFQATT and SNEGSKA (reference sequence). Trimming pared 3 bases from V and 0 bases from J, leaving 8 bases between. DNA of the CDR3: TGCAGTGCTAGGGAGGGTTCTAACTATGGCTACACCTTC. Residues: CSAREGSNYGYTF.

This sequence joins TRBV5-4 and TRBJ2-1; D possibly corresponds to TRBD1 (7 bases). The germline V gene encodes CDR1 SGHNT and CDR2 YYREEE (reference sequence). The CDR3 covers 16 residues. V was clipped by 4 bases and J by 1 base, with 15 bases between them. CDR3: CASSGGPRGSYNEQFF. In DNA form, the CDR3 reads TGTGCCAGCAGCGGGGGGCCCAGGGGGTCCTACAATGAGCAGTTCTTC.

This clonotype has only a few counts. V is TRBV10-3 and J is TRBJ2-5; 10 bases are a match to TRBD1. Germline V CDR1 and CDR2: ENHRY, SYGVKD. The CDR3 is made up of 16 amino acids. Trimming took 5 bases from V and 4 from J; bases not matched to a gene: 10. CDR3 protein: CAISRYDRGRGETQYF. CDR3 nucleotides: TGTGCCATCAGTAGATACGACAGGGGGCGAGGAGAGACCCAGTACTTC.

V usage is TRBV5-1 and J usage is TRBJ1-2, with 10 positions matching TRBD1. Losses at the gene ends were 4 bases for V and 4 bases for J; bases not matched to a gene: 7. Germline assignment: CDR1 SGHRS and CDR2 YFSETQ. The CDR3 length is 15 residues. The CDR3 region has the DNA TGCGCCAGCAGCGAACCGGGACAGGGGACCTATGGCTACACCTTC. It is translated as CASSEPGQGTYGYTF.

This clonotype occurred a few times. The V call is TRBV12-3 or TRBV12-4, the J call TRBJ2-7; D gene unclear. V was pared by 4 bases and J by 4 bases, with 11 bases between. The CDR3 is 13 amino acids. The CDR3 bases are TGTGCCAGCAGTTCCATCCAGGCTTACGAGCAGTACTTC. Protein product: CASSSIQAYEQYF.

The sample holds a few counts of this clonotype. V is TRBV12-3 or TRBV12-4 and J is TRBJ2-5; D may be TRBD1 or TRBD2 (5 bases each). Deletions cut 4 bases from V and 2 bases from J, with 14 bases between. This CDR3 is built from 15 residues. This CDR3 is CASSYRDGAQETQYF. Here the CDR3 DNA reads TGTGCCAGCAGTTACCGGGACGGGGCTCAAGAGACCCAGTACTTC.

The gene calls are TRBV20-1 and TRBJ2-3, with D possibly matching TRBD2 (5 bases). This CDR3 has 14 residues. CDR1 is DFQATT and CDR2 is SNEGSKA in the germline V gene (reference sequence). With 5 bases removed from V and 0 bases from J, the gap between germline ends came to 12 bases. The CDR3 DNA sequence: TGCAGTGCTCAGGACTGGACCAGCACAGATACGCAGTATTTT. Translation gives CSAQDWTSTDTQYF.

In its sample, this clonotype was seen a few times. The rearrangement uses TRBV20-1 and TRBJ2-7, with unresolved D. The germline gives CDR1 DFQATT, CDR2 SNEGSKA (reference sequence). The length of the CDR3 is 13 residues. V lost 1 base, J lost 3 bases, and 10 bases lay in between. The CDR3 DNA is TGCAGTGCTAGAGCCCTGGGCAGCTACGAGCAGTACTTC. This encodes CSARALGSYEQYF.

A few counts support this clonotype. V and J are TRBV29-1 and TRBJ2-2; a weak D match, TRBD1 (6 bases). The CDR3 sequence is 12 residues long. CDR1 is SQVTM, CDR2 ANQGSEA, per germline. Trimming removed 5 bases at V and 3 bases at J, with 7 bases between. CDR3 DNA: TGCAGCGTTCAGGGGCACACCGGGGAGCTGTTTTTT. Its translation is CSVQGHTGELFF.

This clonotype was recorded a few times. V gene TRBV20-1 combines with J gene TRBJ1-5; possibly TRBD1 for D (5 bases). This CDR3 region has 15 residues. Germline V gene lookup returns CDR1 DFQATT and CDR2 SNEGSKA (reference sequence). Trimming removed 3 bases from V and 1 base from J, with 13 bases in between. The CDR3, as DNA: TGCAGTGCTAGGGAAGGGGCGATCAGCAATCAGCCCCAGCATTTT. Amino acid sequence: CSAREGAISNQPQHF.

CDR3 in amino acids: CSLTGLRADTQYF. The CDR3 coding sequence is TGCAGTCTTACAGGGCTCAGGGCAGATACGCAGTATTTT. The V and J genes are TRBV20-1 and TRBJ2-3, with a tentative D call TRBD1 (6 bases). The V gene lost 8 bases and the J gene lost 4 bases, with 16 bases spanning the gap. This CDR3 has 13 residues. Looked up from germline, CDR1 is DFQATT and CDR2 is SNEGSKA (reference sequence).

This clonotype was counted between two and nine times. The chain is built from TRBV20-1 and TRBJ2-3; D uncertain. The CDR3 totals 13 residues. V was pared by 6 bases and J by 0 bases, with 10 bases between. The germline gives CDR1 DFQATT, CDR2 SNEGSKA (reference sequence). For the CDR3, the DNA is TGCAGTGCGGAAACGGACAGCACAGATACGCAGTATTTT. Encoded protein: CSAETDSTDTQYF.

On this clonotype itself: One end of the junction varies from germline; a read error may be responsible. The chain employs TRBV4-1 and TRBJ1-3; D possibly corresponds to TRBD1 (5 bases). In germline, CDR1 is MGHRA, CDR2 YSYEKL. The CDR3 covers 15 residues. CDR3 loop: CASSQGTEIGNTIYF. The CDR3 DNA follows: TGCGCCAGCAGTCAAGGGACGGAAATCGGAAACACCATATATTTT.

This clonotype was seen a few times. V gene TRBV20-1 combines with J gene TRBJ2-3, with D perhaps matching TRBD1 (5 bases). The CDR3 runs to 15 residues. Looked up from germline, CDR1 is DFQATT and CDR2 is SNEGSKA (reference sequence). With 3 bases removed from V and 0 bases from J, the gap between germline ends came to 13 bases. In DNA form, the CDR3 reads TGCAGTGCTAGGGCCAGGACACGGAGCACAGATACGCAGTATTTT. Its protein is CSARARTRSTDTQYF.

The rearrangement links TRBV7-6 to TRBJ1-1, with unresolved D. Trimming removed 2 bases at V and 1 base at J, with 5 bases between. The CDR3 is 13 residues long. The germline gives CDR1 SGHVS, CDR2 FNYEAQ. CDR3 nucleotide sequence: TGTGCCAGCAGCTTATTTGGGAACACTGAAGCTTTCTTT. This encodes CASSLFGNTEAFF.

This clonotype came up once. The chain is built from TRBV5-1 and TRBJ1-4; TRBD1 might be the D (5 bases). V gave up 4 bases and J gave up 8 bases, with 6 bases separating them. This CDR3 has 11 amino acids. Germline-derived CDR1 and CDR2 are SGHRS and YFSETQ. CDR3 DNA: TGCGCCAGCAGCCAGGGAGAAAAACTGTTTTTT. Residues: CASSQGEKLFF.

CDR3 nucleotide sequence: TGTGCCAGCAACCCGGGGGGAGGCGGGGGGGCTCTCGCAGATACGCAGTATTTT. Protein product: CASNPGGGGGALADTQYF. The V gene is TRBV7-6, the J gene TRBJ2-3; TRBD2 agrees at 9 bases. The germline gives CDR1 SGHVS, CDR2 FNYEAQ. V lost 7 bases and J lost 4; bases outside the gene matches: 18. CDR3 size: 18 residues.